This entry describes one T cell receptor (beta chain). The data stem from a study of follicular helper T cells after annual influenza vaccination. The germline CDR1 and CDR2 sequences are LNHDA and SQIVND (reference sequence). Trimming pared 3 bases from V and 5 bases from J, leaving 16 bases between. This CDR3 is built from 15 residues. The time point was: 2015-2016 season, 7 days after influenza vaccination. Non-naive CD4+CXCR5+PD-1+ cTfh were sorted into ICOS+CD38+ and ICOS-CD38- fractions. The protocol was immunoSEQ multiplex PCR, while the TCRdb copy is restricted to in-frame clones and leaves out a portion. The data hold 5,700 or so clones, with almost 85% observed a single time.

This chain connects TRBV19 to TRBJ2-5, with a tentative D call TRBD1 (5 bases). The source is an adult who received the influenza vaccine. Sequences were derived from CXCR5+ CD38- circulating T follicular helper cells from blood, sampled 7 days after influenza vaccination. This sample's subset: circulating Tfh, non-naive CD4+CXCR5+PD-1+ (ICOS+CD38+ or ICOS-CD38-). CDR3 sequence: CASSIGAAGLETQYF. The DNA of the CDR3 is TGTGCCAGTAGTATTGGGGCCGCAGGGTTGGAGACCCAGTACTTC.